Presented here are 7 T cell receptor beta chains from one specimen sequenced in a study of T cells in Graves' hyperthyroidism and ophthalmopathy. Regions amplified from RNA transcripts were the TCR beta CDR3 regions. The HTBI primer set served for first-round RT-PCR of the TCR CDR3. TCRdb ran MiXCR on the multiplex PCR reads and lists one entry per CDR3 protein. The sample holds 500,000 to 750,000 distinct CDR3 sequences, 35% to 55% seen once. The source material was peripheral blood or thyroid tissue (not recorded which). Receptors were obtained from a woman aged 18-29 years with Graves' hyperthyroidism.

About this clonotype: Its ends do not fully match the called genes, so a read error is possible. CDR3 in amino acids: CAISSGTGGLGELYF. The DNA of the CDR3 is TGTGCCATCAGCTCCGGGACAGGGGGCCTCGGGGAGCTGTACTTC. The chain links TRBV2 to TRBJ2-7, with 12 bases matching TRBD1. This CDR3 region has 15 residues. Per germline, CDR1 SNHLY and CDR2 FYNNEI. Full variable domain (outside the CDR3, taken from reference TRBV2 and TRBJ2-7): EPEVTQTPSHQVTQMGQEVILRCVPISNHLYFYWYRQILGQKVEFLVSFYNNEISEKSEIFDDQFSVERPDGSNFTLKIRSTKLEDSAMYFCAISSGTGGLGELYFGPGTRLTVT.

The gene calls are TRBV7-3 and TRBJ2-7, with D unclear. Germline V gene data show CDR1 as SGHTA and CDR2 as FQGTGA. This CDR3 is 12 amino acids long. V lost 3 bases, J lost 6 bases, and 9 bases lay in between. The DNA of the CDR3 is TGTGCCAGCAGCTTCGGCAGTAGCGAGCAGTACTTC. This gives the protein CASSFGSSEQYF.

This clonotype came up many times. The chain combines TRBV12-3 or TRBV12-4 with TRBJ1-5; no firm D call. V was shortened by 2 bases and J by 6 bases, with 5 bases between the two germline ends. The CDR3 is made up of 12 amino acids. The DNA of the CDR3 is TGTGCCAGCAGTTTATCGAGTCAGCCCCAGCATTTT. Its protein is CASSLSSQPQHF.

The CDR3 sequence: CASSSIAGRADTQYF. Written as DNA, the CDR3 is TGCGCCAGCAGCTCCATAGCGGGAAGGGCAGATACGCAGTATTTT. This chain connects TRBV5-1 to TRBJ2-7; 8 bases align to TRBD2. The J call is in doubt because the DNA end fits TRBJ2-3 better. This CDR3 has 15 residues. CDR1 and CDR2 (germline): SGHRS, YFSETQ.

This clonotype was seen only once. J is TRBJ2-7 and V is TRBV20-1, with D perhaps TRBD2 (6 bases). Germline V CDR1 and CDR2: DFQATT, SNEGSKA (reference sequence). V lost 0 bases, J lost 0 bases, and 12 bases lay in between. The CDR3 consists of 15 residues. The CDR3 region is CSARDGSGPSYEQYF. CDR3 bases: TGCAGTGCTAGAGATGGTAGCGGTCCCTCCTACGAGCAGTACTTC.

This clonotype appeared many times. This chain links TRBV6-1 with TRBJ2-5; D is perhaps TRBD1 (7 bases). Germline CDR1 MNHNS, CDR2 SASEGT. The CDR3 runs to 15 residues. V lost 6 bases and J lost 2, with 16 bases in between. The CDR3 DNA reads as TGTGCCAGCAGCAGACAGGGAGGCAATCAAGAGACCCAGTACTTC. Translation gives CASSRQGGNQETQYF.

The sample holds many counts of this clonotype. CDR3 in amino acids: CASSNRVNTGELFF. The CDR3 bases are TGTGCCAGCTCTAACCGGGTCAACACCGGGGAGCTGTTTTTT. This rearrangement joins TRBV7-6 to TRBJ2-2; no clear D. V lost 8 bases, J lost 2 bases, and 12 bases lay in between. Per germline, CDR1 SGHVS and CDR2 FNYEAQ. The CDR3 spans 14 residues.